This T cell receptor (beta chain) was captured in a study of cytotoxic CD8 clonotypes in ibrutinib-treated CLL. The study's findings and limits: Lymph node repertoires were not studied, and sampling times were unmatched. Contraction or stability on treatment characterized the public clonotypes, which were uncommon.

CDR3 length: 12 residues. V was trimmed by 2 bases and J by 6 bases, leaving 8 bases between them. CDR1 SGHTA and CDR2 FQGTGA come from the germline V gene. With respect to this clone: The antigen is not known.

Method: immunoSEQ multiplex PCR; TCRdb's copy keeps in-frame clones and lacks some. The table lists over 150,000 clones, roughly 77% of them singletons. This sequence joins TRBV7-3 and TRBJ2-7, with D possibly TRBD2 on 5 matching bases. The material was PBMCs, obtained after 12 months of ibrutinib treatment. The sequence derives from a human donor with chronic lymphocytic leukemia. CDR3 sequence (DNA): TGTGCCAGCAGCTTAGGACGGGGCGAGCAGTACTTC. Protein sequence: CASSLGRGEQYF.